One sample yielded the 7 T cell receptor beta chains listed below, sequenced in a study of Tregs in tolerant kidney transplant recipients. Produced via immunoSEQ multiplex PCR; TCRdb's table is partial and in-frame only. The top ten clones hold around 0.6% of a sample with about 240,000 clones, 65% to 85% of them seen once. The material sequenced was CD4+ T cells from blood. These TCRs come from a human donor in good health.

V gene TRBV5-6 combines with J gene TRBJ1-2, with 8 bases lining up with TRBD1. CDR1 is SGHDT and CDR2 is YYEEEE in the germline V gene. This CDR3 has 13 amino acids. V lost 4 bases, J lost 7 bases, and 6 bases stayed unmatched. The CDR3 sequence is CASSAGQVRGYTF. The CDR3 nucleotides are TGTGCCAGCAGCGCGGGACAGGTACGTGGCTACACCTTC.

The rearrangement links TRBV11-3 to TRBJ2-7; 14 bases align to TRBD2. CDR3 size: 18 residues. V was pared by 2 bases and J by 3 bases, with 9 bases of the junction left unmatched. Germline assignment: CDR1 SGHNT and CDR2 YENEEA. The CDR3 protein is CASSLPGTSGSGCYEQYF. The CDR3 DNA reads TGTGCCAGCAGCTTACCGGGGACTAGCGGGAGCGGGTGCTACGAGCAGTACTTC. Using reference TRBV11-3 and TRBJ2-7 for the parts outside the CDR3, the full variable domain is EAGVVQSPRYKIIEKKQPVAFWCNPISGHNTLYWYLQNLGQGPELLIRYENEEAVDDSQLPKDRFSAERLKGVDSTLKIQPAELGDSAVYLCASSLPGTSGSGCYEQYFGPGTRLTVT.

V and J are TRBV7-9 and TRBJ1-2; D gene unclear. Germline V CDR1 and CDR2: SEHNR, FQNEAQ (reference sequence). The CDR3 sequence is 11 residues long. V was cut by 3 bases and J by 4 bases, with 3 bases left in between. The CDR3 loop is CASSFGYGYTF. The CDR3 region has the DNA TGTGCCAGCAGCTTCGGCTATGGCTACACCTTC.

The gene calls are TRBV30 and TRBJ2-4, with D perhaps being TRBD1 or TRBD2 (5 bases each). Trimming cost V 2 bases and J 5 bases, with 22 bases left between them. Per the germline V gene, CDR1 is GTSNPN and CDR2 is SVGIG (reference sequence). The length of the CDR3 is 17 residues. The CDR3 is CAWSTPVGAKRENIQYF. CDR3 nucleotide sequence: TGTGCCTGGAGTACTCCGGTCGGGGCCAAACGAGAAAACATTCAGTACTTC.

The chain couples TRBV19 to TRBJ1-2, with a possible D match to TRBD1 (5 bases). The CDR3 sequence is 14 residues long. In germline, CDR1 is LNHDA, CDR2 SQIVND (reference sequence). The ends were cut back, 8 bases at V and 6 bases at J, with 19 bases in the middle. The CDR3 here is CASRRVGVSNGYTF. CDR3 in DNA: TGTGCCAGTCGCAGGGTTGGTGTCTCAAATGGCTACACCTTC.

The gene calls are TRBV19 and TRBJ1-5, with a weak D call TRBD1 (5 bases). Germline V lookup: CDR1 LNHDA, CDR2 SQIVND (reference sequence). V was cut by 1 base and J by 5 bases, with 12 bases left in between. The CDR3 loop spans 15 amino acids. In DNA form, the CDR3 reads TGTGCCAGTAGTATAGCCGGACACTGGGATCAGCCCCAGCATTTT. Protein: CASSIAGHWDQPQHF.

The chain links TRBV5-4 to TRBJ1-1, with 7 positions matching TRBD1. J was trimmed by 0 bases and V by 1 base; bases with no gene match: 9. The CDR3 spans 17 residues. Germline loops: CDR1 SGHNT, CDR2 YYREEE (reference sequence). The CDR3 DNA sequence: TGTGCCAGCAGCTTGCCGGGACAGCGGGGAATGAACACTGAAGCTTTCTTT. As protein: CASSLPGQRGMNTEAFF.